This entry describes one T cell receptor (beta chain). This sample is drawn from a study of blood T cell repertoires in COVID-19. Clones were sequenced by immunoSEQ multiplex PCR, and TCRdb holds only the in-frame ones, with some missing. The sample lists about 88,000 clones; about 84% were seen once. Germline V gene data show CDR1 as SGHDT and CDR2 as YYEEEE. The CDR3 totals 17 residues. Trimming removed 3 bases from V and 5 bases from J; junction bases left unmatched: 14. Sequencing used peripheral blood. The receptor's source is an older woman with acute or convalescent COVID-19. V and J are TRBV5-6 and TRBJ2-5; TRBD2 aligns across 9 bases. CDR3 DNA: TGTGCCAGCAGCTCCCTGGGAAGCGGGGGGCGCTGGGAGACCCAGTACTTC. Translation gives CASSSLGSGGRWETQYF.